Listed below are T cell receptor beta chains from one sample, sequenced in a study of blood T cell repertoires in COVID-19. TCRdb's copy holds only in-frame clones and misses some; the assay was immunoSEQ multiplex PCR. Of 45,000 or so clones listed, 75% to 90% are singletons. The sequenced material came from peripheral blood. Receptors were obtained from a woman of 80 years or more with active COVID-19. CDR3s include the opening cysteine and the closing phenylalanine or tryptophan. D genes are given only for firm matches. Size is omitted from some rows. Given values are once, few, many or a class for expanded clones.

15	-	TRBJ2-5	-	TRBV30	CAWSVKRTVQETQYF	TGTGCCTGGAGTGTAAAGAGGACAGTTCAAGAGACCCAGTACTTC
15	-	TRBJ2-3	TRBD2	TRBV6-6	CASSRGLAGTDTQYF	TGTGCCAGCAGCCGCGGACTAGCGGGGACAGATACGCAGTATTTT
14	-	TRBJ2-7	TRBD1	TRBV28	CARSPGQGSHEQYF	TGTGCCCGTTCTCCGGGACAGGGTTCACACGAGCAGTACTTC
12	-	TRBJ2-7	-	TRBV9	CASSGDSYEQYF	TGTGCCAGCAGCGGAGACTCCTACGAGCAGTACTTC
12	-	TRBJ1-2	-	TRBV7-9	CASSFGNYGYTF	TGTGCCAGCAGCTTCGGTAACTATGGCTACACCTTC
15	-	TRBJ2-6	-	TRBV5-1	CASSLDGTGANVLTF	TGCGCCAGCAGCTTGGACGGGACTGGGGCCAACGTCCTGACTTTC
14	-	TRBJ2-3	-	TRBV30	CAYDSRMGTDTQYF	TGTGCCTATGACTCGCGGATGGGCACAGATACGCAGTATTTT
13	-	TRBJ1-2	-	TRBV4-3	CASSREGNYGYTF	TGCGCCAGCAGCCGAGAGGGCAACTATGGCTACACCTTC
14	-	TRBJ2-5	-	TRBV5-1	CASSPLSDQETQYF	TGCGCCAGCAGCCCCCTTAGCGACCAAGAGACCCAGTACTTC
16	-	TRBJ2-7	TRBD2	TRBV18	CASSPYPWRGDHEQYF	TGTGCCAGCTCACCCTATCCCTGGCGGGGGGATCACGAGCAGTACTTC
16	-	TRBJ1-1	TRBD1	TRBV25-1	CASSERQGVRGTEAFF	TGTGCCAGCAGTGAGAGACAGGGCGTTAGGGGGACTGAAGCTTTCTTT
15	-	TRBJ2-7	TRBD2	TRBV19	CASSIQAGGRYEQYF	TGTGCCAGTAGTATCCAAGCGGGGGGCAGGTACGAGCAGTACTTC
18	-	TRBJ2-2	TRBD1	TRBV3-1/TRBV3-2	CASRARTGWRSNTGELFF	TGTGCCAGCAGGGCACGGACAGGGTGGCGGTCGAACACCGGGGAGCTGTTTTTT
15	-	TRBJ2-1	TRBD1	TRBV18	CASSQRTGGRNEQFF	TGTGCCAGCTCGCAGCGGACAGGGGGGAGGAATGAGCAGTTCTTC
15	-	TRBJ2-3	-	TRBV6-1	CASSEIGGGTDTQYF	TGTGCCAGCAGTGAGATAGGGGGAGGGACAGATACGCAGTATTTT
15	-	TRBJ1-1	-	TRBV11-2	CASSTGLRMNTEAFF	TGTGCCAGCTCAACAGGGTTGCGGATGAACACTGAAGCTTTCTTT
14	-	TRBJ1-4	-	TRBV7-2	CASSWVRGDEKLFF	TGTGCCAGCAGCTGGGTCCGGGGGGATGAAAAACTGTTTTTT
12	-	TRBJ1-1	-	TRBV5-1	CASSDGGTEAFF	TGCGCCAGCAGCGACGGGGGAACTGAAGCTTTCTTT
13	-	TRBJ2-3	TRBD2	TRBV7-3	CASSPGTSGVKDF	TGTGCCAGCAGCCCAGGGACTAGCGGGGTTAAAGATTTT
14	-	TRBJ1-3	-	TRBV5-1	CASRPDLSGNTIYF	TGCGCCAGCAGACCAGATCTCTCTGGAAACACCATATATTTT
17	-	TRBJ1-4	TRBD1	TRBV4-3	CASSQDWDYRGNEKLFF	TGCGCCAGCAGCCAAGATTGGGATTACAGGGGGAATGAAAAACTGTTTTTT
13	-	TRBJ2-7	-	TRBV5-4	CASTRQGFHEQYF	TGTGCCAGCACCCGGCAGGGGTTCCACGAGCAGTACTTC
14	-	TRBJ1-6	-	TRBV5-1	CASSLTGITSPLHF	TGCGCCAGCAGCCTGACCGGGATTACTTCACCCCTCCACTTT
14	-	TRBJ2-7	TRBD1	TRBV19	CASTRTGTSYEQYF	TGTGCCAGTACGAGGACAGGGACCTCCTACGAGCAGTACTTC
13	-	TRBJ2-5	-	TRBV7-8	CASSPLPRETQYF	TGTGCCAGCAGCCCACTGCCAAGAGAGACCCAGTACTTC
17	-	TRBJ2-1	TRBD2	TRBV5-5	CASSPLAGGPADNEQFF	TGTGCCAGCAGCCCATTAGCGGGGGGGCCTGCAGACAATGAGCAGTTCTTC
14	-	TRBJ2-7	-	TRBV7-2	CASSLASNSYEQYF	TGTGCCAGCAGCTTAGCCTCTAACTCCTACGAGCAGTACTTC
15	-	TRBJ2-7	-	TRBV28	CASSSSGTPAYEQYF	TGTGCCAGCAGTTCATCCGGGACTCCTGCCTACGAGCAGTACTTC
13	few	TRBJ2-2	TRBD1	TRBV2	CASKLQGIGELFF	TGTGCCAGCAAGTTACAGGGGATCGGGGAGCTGTTTTTT
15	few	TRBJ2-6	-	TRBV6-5	CASSSRDSGANVLTF	TGTGCCAGCAGTTCGCGAGACTCTGGGGCCAACGTCCTGACTTTC
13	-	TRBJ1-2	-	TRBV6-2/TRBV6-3	CASSQTGNYGYTF	TGTGCCAGCAGTCAAACAGGGAACTATGGCTACACCTTC
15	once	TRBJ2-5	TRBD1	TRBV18	CASSPPTGLGETQYF	TGTGCCAGCTCACCACCGACAGGGCTTGGAGAGACCCAGTACTTC
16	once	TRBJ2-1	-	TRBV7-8	CASSLAGRGLNNEQFF	TGTGCCAGCAGCTTAGCGGGGCGGGGCCTCAACAATGAGCAGTTCTTC
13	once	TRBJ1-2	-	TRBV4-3	CASSPRGNYGYTF	TGCGCCAGCAGCCCCCGAGGAAACTATGGCTACACCTTC
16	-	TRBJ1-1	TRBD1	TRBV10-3	CAISDTLGTGGAQAFF	TGTGCCATCAGTGACACGCTAGGGACAGGCGGAGCCCAAGCTTTCTTT
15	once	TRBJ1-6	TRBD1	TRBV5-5	CASSLVQGAISPLHF	TGTGCCAGCAGCTTGGTGCAGGGGGCTATCTCACCCCTCCACTTT
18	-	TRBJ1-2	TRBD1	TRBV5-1	CASSRWGTGGEGIYGYTF	TGCGCCAGCAGCCGCTGGGGGACAGGGGGCGAGGGGATCTATGGCTACACCTTC
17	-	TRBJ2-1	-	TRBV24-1	CATSDPGGMEMANEQFF	TGTGCCACCAGTGATCCCGGAGGGATGGAAATGGCCAATGAGCAGTTCTTC
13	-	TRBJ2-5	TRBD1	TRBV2	CAKGQTYQETQYF	TGTGCCAAGGGACAGACTTACCAAGAGACCCAGTACTTC
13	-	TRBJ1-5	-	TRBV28	CATMADSNQPQHF	TGTGCCACCATGGCAGATAGCAATCAGCCCCAGCATTTT
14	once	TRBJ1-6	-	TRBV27	CASSPSGQPKTLHF	TGTGCCAGCAGTCCTAGTGGTCAGCCCAAAACCCTCCACTTT
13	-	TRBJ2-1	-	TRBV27	CASGASPGSEQFF	TGTGCCAGCGGAGCTAGTCCGGGGAGTGAGCAGTTCTTC
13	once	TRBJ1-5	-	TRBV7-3	CASSSRAGQPQHF	TGTGCCAGCAGTTCTAGGGCGGGACAGCCCCAGCATTTT
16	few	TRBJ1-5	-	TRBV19	CASSIEHGRMNQPQHF	TGTGCCAGTAGTATTGAGCATGGCAGGATGAATCAGCCCCAGCATTTT
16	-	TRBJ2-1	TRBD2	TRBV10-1	CASSDGLAGGRNEQFF	TGCGCCAGCAGTGACGGGCTAGCGGGGGGGCGGAATGAGCAGTTCTTC
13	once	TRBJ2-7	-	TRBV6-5	CASRLTRVDEQYF	TGTGCCAGCAGACTTACACGGGTGGACGAGCAGTACTTC
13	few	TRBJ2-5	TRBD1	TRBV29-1	CSVSPTGKETQYF	TGCAGCGTTTCCCCGACAGGGAAAGAGACCCAGTACTTC
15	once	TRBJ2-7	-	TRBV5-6	CASSLTDKGWYEQYF	TGTGCCAGCAGCTTGACCGACAAGGGGTGGTACGAGCAGTACTTC